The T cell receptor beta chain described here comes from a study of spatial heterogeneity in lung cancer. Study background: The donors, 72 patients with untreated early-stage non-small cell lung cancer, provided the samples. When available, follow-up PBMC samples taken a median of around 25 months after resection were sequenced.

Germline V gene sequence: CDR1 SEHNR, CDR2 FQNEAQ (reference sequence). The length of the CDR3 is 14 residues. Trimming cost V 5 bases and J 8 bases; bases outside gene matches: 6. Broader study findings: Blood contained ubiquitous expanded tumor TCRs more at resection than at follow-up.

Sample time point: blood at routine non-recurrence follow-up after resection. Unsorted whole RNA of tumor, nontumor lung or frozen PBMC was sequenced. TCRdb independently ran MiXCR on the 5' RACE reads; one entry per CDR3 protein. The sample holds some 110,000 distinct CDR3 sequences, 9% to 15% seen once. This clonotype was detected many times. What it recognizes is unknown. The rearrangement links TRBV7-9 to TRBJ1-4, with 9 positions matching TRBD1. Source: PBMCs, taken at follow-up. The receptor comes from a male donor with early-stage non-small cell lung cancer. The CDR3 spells CASSLTGGGEKLFF. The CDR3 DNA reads TGTGCCAGCAGCCTCACAGGGGGCGGCGAAAAACTGTTTTTT.